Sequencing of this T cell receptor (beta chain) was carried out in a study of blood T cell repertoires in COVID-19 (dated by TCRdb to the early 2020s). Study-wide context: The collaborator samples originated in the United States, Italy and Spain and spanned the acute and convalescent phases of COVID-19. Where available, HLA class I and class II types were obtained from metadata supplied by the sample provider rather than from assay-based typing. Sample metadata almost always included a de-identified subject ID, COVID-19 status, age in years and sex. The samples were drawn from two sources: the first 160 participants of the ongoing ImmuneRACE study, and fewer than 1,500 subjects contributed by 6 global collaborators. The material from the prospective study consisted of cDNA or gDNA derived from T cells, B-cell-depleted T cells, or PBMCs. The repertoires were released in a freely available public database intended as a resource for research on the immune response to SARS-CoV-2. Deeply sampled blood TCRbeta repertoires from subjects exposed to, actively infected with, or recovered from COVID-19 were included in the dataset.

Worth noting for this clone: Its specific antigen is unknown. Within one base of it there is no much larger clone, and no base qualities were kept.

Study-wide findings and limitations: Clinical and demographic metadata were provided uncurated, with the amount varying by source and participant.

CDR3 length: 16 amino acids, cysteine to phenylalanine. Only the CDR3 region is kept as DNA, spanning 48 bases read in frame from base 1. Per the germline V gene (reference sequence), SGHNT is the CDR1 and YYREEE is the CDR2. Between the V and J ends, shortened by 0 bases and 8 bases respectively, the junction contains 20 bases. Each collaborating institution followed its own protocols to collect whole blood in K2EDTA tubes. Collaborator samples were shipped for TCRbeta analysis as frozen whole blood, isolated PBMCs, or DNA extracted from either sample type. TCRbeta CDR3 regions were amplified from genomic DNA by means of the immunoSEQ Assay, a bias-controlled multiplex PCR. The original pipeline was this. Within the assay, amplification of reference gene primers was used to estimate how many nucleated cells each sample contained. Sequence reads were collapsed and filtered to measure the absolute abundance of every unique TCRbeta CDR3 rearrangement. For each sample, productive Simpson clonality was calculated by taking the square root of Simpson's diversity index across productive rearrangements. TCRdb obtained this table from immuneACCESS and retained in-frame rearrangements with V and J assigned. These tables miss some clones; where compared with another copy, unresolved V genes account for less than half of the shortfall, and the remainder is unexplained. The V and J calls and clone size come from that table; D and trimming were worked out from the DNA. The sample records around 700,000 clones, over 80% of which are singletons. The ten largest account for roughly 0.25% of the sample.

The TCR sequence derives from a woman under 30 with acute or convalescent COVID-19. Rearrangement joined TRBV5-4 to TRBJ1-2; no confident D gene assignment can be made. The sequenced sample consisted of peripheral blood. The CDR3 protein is CASSLARTSGGRGYTF. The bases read TGTGCCAGCAGCTTGGCTCGAACTAGTGGCGGTAGGGGCTACACCTTC.